This entry lists 30 T cell receptor beta chains sequenced from one sample in a study of identical twins. TCRdb ran MiXCR on the 5' RACE reads and lists one entry per CDR3 protein. The sample has 550,000 to 700,000 distinct CDR3 sequences; less than 25% are singletons. The data were also submitted as part of a second study, on T cells expressing NK-cell markers.

The sample taken for sequencing was PBMCs. These receptors all come from a woman younger than 30 in good health.

The chain combines TRBV20-1 with TRBJ2-5, with 8 bases fitting TRBD2. Losses at the gene ends were 1 base for V and 4 bases for J; bases not matched to a gene: 8. The CDR3 is made up of 15 amino acids. CDR1 is DFQATT, CDR2 SNEGSKA, per germline (reference sequence). The CDR3 DNA is TGCAGTGCTAGAGTGTCGGGGGGGGAGTTAGAGACCCAGTACTTC. The encoded protein is CSARVSGGELETQYF.

The chain is built from TRBV5-6 and TRBJ2-7; tentatively, D is TRBD1 or TRBD2 (5 bases each). The CDR3 sequence is 16 residues long. V was shortened by 3 bases and J by 5 bases, with 21 bases between the two germline ends. CDR1 is SGHDT, CDR2 YYEEEE, per germline. The CDR3 reads CASSWGSGTPGNEQYF. In DNA, the CDR3 is TGTGCCAGCAGCTGGGGGTCCGGGACCCCGGGAAACGAGCAGTACTTC.

This chain joins TRBV6-5 and TRBJ2-4; 11 positions agree with TRBD2. The germline gives CDR1 MNHEY, CDR2 SVGAGI. The ends lost 2 bases at V and 8 bases at J; junction bases unmatched: 5. The CDR3 totals 15 residues. CDR3 in amino acids: CASSYRLAGKDIQYF. In DNA form, the CDR3 reads TGTGCCAGCAGTTACAGACTAGCGGGAAAGGACATTCAGTACTTC.

This chain links TRBV5-6 with TRBJ2-1, with D possibly being TRBD2 (6 bases). Germline V gene sequence: CDR1 SGHDT, CDR2 YYEEEE. Trimming cost V 2 bases and J 3 bases, with 9 bases left between them. The CDR3 covers 14 residues. The CDR3 sequence is CASSFLDYYNEQFF. For the CDR3, the DNA is TGTGCCAGCAGCTTCCTGGACTACTACAATGAGCAGTTCTTC.

This sequence joins TRBV19 and TRBJ1-2; D uncertain. The CDR3 loop spans 14 amino acids. V was shortened by 10 bases and J by 6 bases, with 21 bases between the two germline ends. The V gene's germline CDR1 is LNHDA and CDR2 SQIVND (reference sequence). CDR3 coding DNA: TGTGCCACCAAGGGCCCATCCGGCCGAGATGGCTACACCTTC. It is translated as CATKGPSGRDGYTF.

This clonotype was counted ten times or more. The chain has TRBV20-1 and TRBJ2-1; D is undetermined. This CDR3 has 12 amino acids. Trimming left V 6 bases short and J 3 bases short, with 9 bases between. Per the germline V gene, CDR1 is DFQATT and CDR2 is SNEGSKA (reference sequence). The CDR3 DNA is TGCAGTGCCCCCCGGAACTACAATGAGCAGTTCTTC. It translates to CSAPRNYNEQFF.

This clonotype was seen only a few times. J is TRBJ2-1 and V is TRBV12-3 or TRBV12-4; D remains ambiguous. V lost 5 bases, J lost 5 bases, and 16 bases lay in between. The CDR3 totals 15 residues. In DNA form, the CDR3 reads TGTGCCAGCAGTCTTGCCTACGGGCCCCACAATGAGCAGTTCTTC. Protein sequence: CASSLAYGPHNEQFF.

This clonotype appeared a single time. This chain connects TRBV5-1 to TRBJ2-1; D uncertain. The CDR3 spans 14 residues. The V end lost 0 bases, the J end lost 9 bases, and 13 bases lay between the germline ends. Germline V gives CDR1 SGHRS, CDR2 YFSETQ. The CDR3: CASSLAASWGEQFF. CDR3 coding DNA: TGCGCCAGCAGCTTGGCCGCCTCCTGGGGTGAGCAGTTCTTC.

This clonotype was seen only a few times. V is TRBV5-1 and J is TRBJ2-7; TRBD2 might be the D (5 bases). The CDR3 is 14 amino acids. Looked up from germline, CDR1 is SGHRS and CDR2 is YFSETQ. V was clipped by 2 bases and J by 7 bases, with 16 bases between them. CDR3 nucleotides: TGCGCCAGCAGCTTCAGCGCAGTGGCGGGTGAGCAGTACTTC. This encodes CASSFSAVAGEQYF.

This clonotype has more than one count but fewer than ten. The rearrangement joins TRBV6-2 or TRBV6-3 to TRBJ2-1, with 11 positions matching TRBD2. This CDR3 region has 16 residues. Germline CDR1 and CDR2: MNHEY and SVGEGT. V lost 6 bases and J lost 6; bases outside the gene matches: 10. CDR3 region: CASRISSSGRPNEQFF. The DNA for the CDR3 is TGTGCCAGCAGGATCTCCTCTAGCGGGAGGCCCAATGAGCAGTTCTTC.

This clonotype has more than one count but fewer than ten. The V call is TRBV11-2, the J call TRBJ2-3, with D tentatively TRBD2 (5 bases). From germline, CDR1 is SGHAT and CDR2 FQNNGV. Trimming removed 1 base at V and 0 bases at J, with 17 bases between. The CDR3 totals 18 residues. In nucleotides, the CDR3 is TGTGCCAGCAGCTTAGTATCGGAGGCTGGGCGGAGCACAGATACGCAGTATTTT. It translates to CASSLVSEAGRSTDTQYF. The complete variable domain, with remaining parts taken from reference TRBV11-2 and TRBJ2-3, reads EAGVAQSPRYKIIEKRQSVAFWCNPISGHATLYWYQQILGQGPKLLIQFQNNGVVDDSQLPKDRFSAERLKGVDSTLKIQPAKLEDSAVYLCASSLVSEAGRSTDTQYFGPGTRLTVL.

In this sample, this clonotype turned up a few times. The V and J genes are TRBV5-1 and TRBJ2-4; 8 bases agree with TRBD1. J lost 6 bases, V lost 5 bases, and 4 bases had no gene match. Per the germline V gene, CDR1 is SGHRS and CDR2 is YFSETQ. The CDR3 runs to 13 residues. CDR3 region: CASRPDRVNIQYF. CDR3 bases: TGCGCCAGCAGACCGGACAGGGTAAACATTCAGTACTTC.

This clonotype was seen only a few times. The chain links TRBV5-1 to TRBJ1-1; D call uncertain. The CDR3 contains 13 residues. V lost 1 base, J lost 7 bases, and 11 bases lay in between. Germline V gene sequence: CDR1 SGHRS, CDR2 YFSETQ. The CDR3 loop is CASSLIPRNEAFF. The CDR3 DNA is TGCGCCAGCAGCTTGATCCCTAGAAATGAAGCTTTCTTT.

This clonotype was seen ten or more times. V is TRBV5-1 and J is TRBJ1-5; no clear D gene. V was trimmed by 3 bases and J by 10 bases, leaving 17 bases between them. The CDR3 has 14 amino acids. Germline CDR1 reads SGHRS; CDR2 reads YFSETQ. The CDR3, as DNA: TGCGCCAGCAGCTCTACCGGGTCGGGTGATCCCCAGCATTTT. Translated, it gives CASSSTGSGDPQHF.

This clonotype was detected many times. The chain is built from TRBV20-1 and TRBJ1-2; tentative D call: TRBD1 (5 bases). The CDR3 runs to 9 residues. Germline loops: CDR1 DFQATT, CDR2 SNEGSKA (reference sequence). Trimming removed 5 bases at V and 12 bases at J, with 10 bases between. CDR3: CSARDLDTF. The CDR3 DNA reads as TGCAGTGCTCGGGACCTAGACACCTTC.

This clonotype was seen once. The CDR3 bases are TGCGCCAGCAGAAATCAGCGGGGGGCCTCCTACGAGCAGTACTTC. Translated: CASRNQRGASYEQYF. V usage is TRBV5-1 and J usage is TRBJ2-7; 9 bases match TRBD2. CDR1 SGHRS and CDR2 YFSETQ come from the germline V gene. J gave up 0 bases and V 5 bases, and 6 bases lay outside the gene matches. This CDR3 region has 15 residues.

The rearrangement joins TRBV12-3 or TRBV12-4 to TRBJ1-1; 11 bases fit TRBD1. CDR3 size: 15 residues. V shed 4 bases and J 4 bases; nucleotides not matched to a gene: 5. The CDR3, as DNA: TGTGCCAGCAGTTCTACCGGGACAGGGGGCACTGAAGCTTTCTTT. Protein sequence: CASSSTGTGGTEAFF.

This clonotype appeared many times. The rearrangement joins TRBV20-1 to TRBJ2-7; 11 bases are shared with TRBD2. The CDR3 sequence is 14 residues long. Looked up from germline, CDR1 is DFQATT and CDR2 is SNEGSKA (reference sequence). Trimming removed 0 bases from V and 2 bases from J; junction bases left unmatched: 0. The DNA for the CDR3 is TGCAGTGCTAGAGAACTAGCGGGGGCCTACGAGCAGTACTTC. Its translation: CSARELAGAYEQYF.

There are a few counts of this clonotype. The genes are TRBV5-1 and TRBJ2-1, with 7 positions matching TRBD2. The ends lost 4 bases at V and 5 bases at J; junction bases unmatched: 6. The CDR3 length is 14 residues. CDR1 and CDR2 from the germline V gene are SGHRS and YFSETQ. The CDR3 sequence: CASSPGAGDNEQFF. The DNA for the CDR3 is TGCGCCAGCAGCCCTGGGGCGGGAGACAATGAGCAGTTCTTC.

This chain links TRBV12-3 or TRBV12-4 with TRBJ1-2; D is uncertain. V was clipped by 3 bases and J by 4 bases, with 12 bases between them. This CDR3 contains 14 residues. Here the CDR3 reads CASSFSQQPYGYTF. The CDR3 DNA reads TGTGCCAGCAGTTTTAGTCAGCAGCCCTATGGCTACACCTTC.

This chain links TRBV7-2 with TRBJ2-7; either TRBD1 or TRBD2 may fit D (5 bases each). Looked up from germline, CDR1 is SGHTA and CDR2 is FQGNSA. V lost 1 base to trimming and J lost 6 bases, with 16 bases between them. This CDR3 contains 15 residues. CDR3 in DNA: TGTGCCAGCAGCTTAGGGGGGATCCCTCCCCTCGAGCAGTACTTC. Protein: CASSLGGIPPLEQYF.

V gene TRBV5-1 combines with J gene TRBJ2-5; D ambiguous. CDR3 size: 14 residues. The ends were cut back, 3 bases at V and 3 bases at J, with 12 bases in the middle. The germline CDR1 and CDR2 sequences are SGHRS and YFSETQ. This chain's CDR3 is CASSSLDLKETQYF. In DNA, the CDR3 is TGCGCCAGCAGCTCCCTAGACCTCAAAGAGACCCAGTACTTC.

This clonotype was seen only a few times. This rearrangement joins TRBV12-3 or TRBV12-4 to TRBJ2-3; 14 bases fit TRBD2. The V segment lost 6 bases and the J segment 3 bases; nucleotides outside the gene matches: 2. The CDR3 covers 15 residues. The CDR3 region is CASRGLAGVTDTQYF. In DNA, the CDR3 is TGTGCCAGCAGGGGACTAGCGGGAGTGACAGATACGCAGTATTTT.

This clonotype was seen a handful of times. V usage is TRBV19 and J usage is TRBJ2-1; D unclear. The CDR3 extends over 13 amino acids. The germline CDR1 and CDR2 sequences are LNHDA and SQIVND (reference sequence). Trimming shortened V by 3 bases and J by 4 bases, and 7 bases separated the two germline ends. The CDR3 DNA reads TGTGCCAGTAGTATTATCTCGTACAATGAGCAGTTCTTC. Its translation is CASSIISYNEQFF. Full variable domain (missing parts from reference TRBV19 and TRBJ2-1): DGGITQSPKYLFRKEGQNVTLSCEQNLNHDAMYWYRQDPGQGLRLIYYSQIVNDFQKGDIAEGYSVSREKKESFPLTVTSAQKNPTAFYLCASSIISYNEQFFGPGTRLTVL.

This clonotype has at least ten counts. The rearrangement joins TRBV5-6 to TRBJ2-7; weak D call: TRBD2 (6 bases). The V end was cut by 3 bases, the J end by 6 bases, with 13 bases between. This CDR3 is 13 amino acids long. The germline CDR1 and CDR2 sequences are SGHDT and YYEEEE. CDR3 sequence (DNA): TGTGCCAGCAGCTGGGAGTTGGGGGGCGAGCAGTACTTC. As protein: CASSWELGGEQYF.

This rearrangement joins TRBV27 to TRBJ1-4; maybe TRBD1 (6 bases). CDR1 MNHEY and CDR2 SMNVEV come from the germline V gene (reference sequence). This CDR3 region has 14 residues. V lost 5 bases to trimming and J lost 5 bases, with 12 bases between them. CDR3 protein: CASSEGQTNEKLFF. CDR3 sequence (DNA): TGTGCCAGCAGTGAAGGACAGACAAATGAAAAACTGTTTTTT.

This clonotype has only a few counts. The V call is TRBV2, the J call TRBJ2-7, with a weak D call TRBD1 (5 bases). The CDR3 spans 14 residues. Looked up from germline, CDR1 is SNHLY and CDR2 is FYNNEI. Trimming left V 1 base short and J 3 bases short, with 10 bases between. The CDR3 region has the DNA TGTGCCAGCAGTGAAGGGGGCTCCTTCTACGAGCAGTACTTC. Encoded protein: CASSEGGSFYEQYF.

J is TRBJ2-7 and V is TRBV11-2; the D is unclear. The V and J ends lost 5 bases and 0 bases respectively, with 11 bases between them. CDR3 size: 14 residues. Germline V lookup: CDR1 SGHAT, CDR2 FQNNGV. CDR3 loop: CASSQLQSSYEQYF. The CDR3 DNA reads TGTGCCAGCAGCCAACTACAGAGCTCCTACGAGCAGTACTTC.

This clonotype was counted between two and nine times. This chain links TRBV10-3 with TRBJ1-3; D unclear. Between the trimmed V and J ends, which lost 11 bases and 0 bases, there was a span of 17 bases. The germline V gene has CDR1 ENHRY and CDR2 SYGVKD. The CDR3 spans 15 residues. DNA for the CDR3: TGTGCCGCCTCCGGTCCGTCGAGCTCTGGAAACACCATATATTTT. It codes for CAASGPSSSGNTIYF.

V usage is TRBV20-1 and J usage is TRBJ1-1; D is uncertain. From germline, CDR1 is DFQATT and CDR2 SNEGSKA (reference sequence). The CDR3 length is 18 residues. The V and J ends lost 3 bases and 0 bases respectively, with 23 bases between them. The CDR3 bases are TGCAGTGCTAGTCTAGTCAGGTCCTCAGGCGGTATGAACACTGAAGCTTTCTTT. Translating gives CSASLVRSSGGMNTEAFF.